What follows is one TCR beta chain and its context. Its specificity is unknown. Here immunoSEQ multiplex PCR was the method, and the copy in TCRdb shows in-frame clones only, minus some. In the table there are about 33,000 clones, 70% to 90% of which are singletons. As to time point: baseline, week 1 (first vaccination visit). The treatment here: pre-vaccination baseline after standard-of-care therapy. The sample originates from a study of a mutant IDH1 vaccine in newly diagnosed glioma. Study-wide findings and caveats: The occurrence of vaccine-induced immune responses was seen in 93.3% of patients.

The CDR3 length is 15 residues. From germline, CDR1 is SGHTA and CDR2 FQGNSA. The ends were cut back, 2 bases at V and 8 bases at J, with 17 bases in the middle. The TCR originated in a middle-aged woman with glioma. The rearrangement joins TRBV7-2 to TRBJ2-3; D may match TRBD1 or TRBD2 (5 bases each). The sample was PBMCs, taken from a glioma patient treated with radiotherapy, temozolomide or both. CDR3 protein: CASSLHSRGVGTQYF. The CDR3 nucleotides read TGTGCCAGCAGCTTACACAGCAGAGGGGTGGGTACGCAGTATTTT.